This TCR beta chain was documented in a study of early T cells in non-severe SARS-CoV-2 infection. A note on this clonotype: Its antigen is unidentified.

Study-level results: Missing private and CD4 specificities, VDJdb matching favored anti-spike CD8 responses.

cDNA molecules, individually, were tagged with unique molecular identifiers. MiXCR was run by TCRdb on the 5' RACE reads, yielding one entry per CDR3 protein. The sample includes some 82,000 distinct CDR3 sequences, approximately 6% of them seen just once. Sequences were obtained from whole blood. This TCR was sampled from an adult who was a healthcare worker with PCR-confirmed SARS-CoV-2 infection or an uninfected control (not recorded which).

The DNA for the CDR3 is TGCAGTGCTAGAAAGGGCGGGAGTTGGCAAGAGACCCAGTACTTC. It encodes CSARKGGSWQETQYF. The V call is TRBV20-1, the J call TRBJ2-5, with 7 positions matching TRBD2. This CDR3 contains 15 residues. V was clipped by 2 bases and J by 2 bases; unmatched bases: 8. Per germline, CDR1 DFQATT and CDR2 SNEGSKA (reference sequence).